The rows below give T cell receptor beta chains drawn from one sample of a study of PD-L1 blockade in urothelial cancer. The repertoire was sequenced with immunoSEQ multiplex PCR; TCRdb's copy has only in-frame clones and lacks some. The sample contains 50,000 to 65,000 clones, under 90% of which appear only once. Sequencing was performed on PBMCs, taken around atezolizumab (anti-PD-L1) treatment. The receptors were gathered from a man in his sixties or seventies with urothelial cancer. Both conserved end residues are part of each CDR3. The D gene is left open where the match is weak. Expanded clones get a size class; other rows say once, few or many, or leave the size out.

clone_size j_call d_call v_call cdr3_aa cdr3_nt
. TRBJ1-1 TRBD1 TRBV5-1 CASSLDRALTEAFF TGCGCCAGCAGCCTAGACAGGGCCCTCACTGAAGCTTTCTTT
. TRBJ2-1 . TRBV30 CAWSVRVGVAANPYNEQFF TGTGCCTGGAGTGTACGGGTAGGAGTAGCGGCCAACCCTTACAATGAGCAGTTCTTC
. TRBJ2-5 . TRBV18 CASWLGREETQYF TGTGCCAGCTGGCTTGGGCGCGAAGAGACCCAGTACTTC
. TRBJ2-5 TRBD2 TRBV15 CATSRIRTRQETQYF TGTGCCACCAGCAGGATACGGACTAGACAAGAGACCCAGTACTTC
few TRBJ2-7 TRBD2 TRBV30 CAWSVGRGTSGIPSYEQYF TGTGCCTGGAGTGTAGGGAGAGGGACTAGCGGGATCCCCTCCTACGAGCAGTACTTC
. TRBJ1-6 . TRBV19 CASSAPTGNSPLHF TGTGCCAGTAGTGCCCCAACAGGGAATTCACCCCTCCACTTT
. TRBJ1-5 . TRBV30 CAWSGGNSNQPQHF TGTGCCTGGAGTGGAGGGAATAGCAATCAGCCCCAGCATTTT
. TRBJ1-1 . TRBV9 CASSVSAGNTEAFF TGTGCCAGCAGCGTATCGGCGGGGAACACTGAAGCTTTCTTT
once TRBJ2-3 . TRBV5-1 CASSPGEHTDTQYF TGCGCCAGCAGCCCGGGAGAGCACACAGATACGCAGTATTTT
. TRBJ2-1 . TRBV6-5 CASTLPGEANEQFF TGTGCCAGCACCCTTCCGGGAGAGGCGAATGAGCAGTTCTTC
. TRBJ2-3 . TRBV7-3 CASSSGTDTQYF TGTGCCAGCAGCTCGGGCACAGATACGCAGTATTTT
. TRBJ1-1 . TRBV29-1 CSVAGGGGTEAFF TGCAGCGTTGCTGGGGGAGGGGGCACTGAAGCTTTCTTT
once TRBJ2-3 . TRBV6-5 CASRAQADTQYF TGTGCCAGCAGGGCCCAAGCAGATACGCAGTATTTT
. TRBJ2-1 TRBD2 TRBV27 CASSFTGGPVNEQFF TGTGCCAGCAGTTTCACGGGAGGGCCGGTCAATGAGCAGTTCTTC
. TRBJ1-1 TRBD1 TRBV19 CASSVQGFTEAFF TGTGCCAGTAGTGTACAGGGGTTCACTGAAGCTTTCTTT
. TRBJ2-5 TRBD1 TRBV5-6 CASSFKGQHLQETQYF TGTGCCAGCAGCTTCAAGGGACAGCACCTCCAAGAGACCCAGTACTTC
. TRBJ1-1 . TRBV14 CASSQNRRYNTEAFF TGTGCCAGCAGCCAAAACAGGAGATATAACACTGAAGCTTTCTTT
. TRBJ2-5 . TRBV14 CASSQFRRGRGETQYF TGTGCCAGCAGCCAATTCCGTCGGGGGAGAGGGGAGACCCAGTACTTC
. TRBJ2-7 . TRBV12-2 CASRLALASGSFEQYF TGTGCAAGTCGCTTAGCGCTGGCTAGCGGGAGCTTCGAGCAGTACTTC
. TRBJ1-3 . TRBV18 CASSPLGVGQISGNTIYF TGTGCCAGCTCACCCCTCGGGGTAGGACAGATCTCTGGAAACACCATATATTTT
. TRBJ2-5 TRBD2 TRBV29-1 CSVRDSGRTETQYF TGCAGCGTTAGAGATAGCGGGAGAACGGAGACCCAGTACTTC
. TRBJ2-2 . TRBV10-3 CAISELDGELFF TGTGCCATCAGTGAGTTAGACGGGGAGCTGTTTTTT
few TRBJ2-1 TRBD1 TRBV19 CASSMSGTVVYNEQFF TGTGCCAGTAGTATGTCTGGGACAGTAGTCTACAATGAGCAGTTCTTC
. TRBJ2-3 TRBD2 TRBV5-6 CASSYPSGSTDTQYF TGTGCCAGCAGCTACCCTAGCGGCAGCACAGATACGCAGTATTTT
. TRBJ2-1 TRBD1 TRBV27 CASSRDRGPNEQFF TGTGCCAGCAGTCGGGACAGGGGGCCCAATGAGCAGTTCTTC
. TRBJ1-3 . TRBV9 CASSVDSSGNTIYF TGTGCCAGCAGCGTAGACAGCTCTGGAAACACCATATATTTT
. TRBJ2-3 TRBD2 TRBV15 CATSREGLAGGRDTQYF TGTGCCACCAGCAGGGAGGGACTAGCGGGAGGGCGAGATACGCAGTATTTT
. TRBJ2-5 TRBD2 TRBV2 CASSEAYSGTETQYF TGTGCCAGCAGTGAAGCGTACAGCGGGACGGAGACCCAGTACTTC
. TRBJ2-1 TRBD2 TRBV6-6 CASELAGANEQFF TGTGCCAGCGAACTAGCGGGAGCCAATGAGCAGTTCTTC
. TRBJ1-3 TRBD1 TRBV6-1 CASRTGFGNTIYF TGTGCCAGCAGGACAGGGTTCGGAAACACCATATATTTT
. TRBJ2-1 TRBD2 TRBV10-3 CATMAQRDSYNEQFF TGTGCCACGATGGCCCAGCGGGACTCCTACAATGAGCAGTTCTTC
many TRBJ2-7 TRBD1 TRBV29-1 CSVERTGTTYEQYF TGCAGCGTTGAACGGACAGGGACGACCTACGAGCAGTACTTC
. TRBJ2-1 TRBD2 TRBV15 CATSRAGLAGEYEQFF TGTGCCACCAGCAGAGCGGGACTAGCGGGAGAGTATGAGCAGTTCTTC
. TRBJ2-3 . TRBV11-2 CASSPGSFFTDTQYF TGTGCCAGCAGCCCCGGGAGTTTTTTCACAGATACGCAGTATTTT
. TRBJ2-7 TRBD1 TRBV28 CASRSGQSYEQYF TGTGCCAGCAGATCGGGACAGAGCTACGAGCAGTACTTC
. TRBJ2-7 . TRBV4-2 CASSPKEGSYEQYF TGTGCCAGCAGCCCGAAGGAGGGTTCCTACGAGCAGTACTTC
. TRBJ1-4 . TRBV14 CASSHSATNEKLFF TGTGCCAGCAGCCACAGTGCAACTAATGAAAAACTGTTTTTT
. TRBJ1-1 TRBD1 TRBV23-1 CATRGRVYTEAFF TGCGCCACCAGGGGGAGGGTTTACACTGAAGCTTTCTTT
. TRBJ2-5 TRBD2 TRBV9 CASSVGRGAGQETQYF TGTGCCAGCAGCGTAGGTCGGGGAGCGGGACAAGAGACCCAGTACTTC
once TRBJ2-7 TRBD2 TRBV7-2 CASSLTSSGASYEQYF TGTGCCAGCAGCTTAACCTCTAGCGGGGCCTCCTACGAGCAGTACTTC
. TRBJ1-1 TRBD1 TRBV6-1 CASSEQTGVTEAFF TGTGCCAGCAGTGAACAGACAGGGGTGACTGAAGCTTTCTTT
once TRBJ1-5 . TRBV6-6 CASSYSGQPQHF TGTGCCAGCAGTTACTCGGGCCAGCCCCAGCATTTT
few TRBJ1-1 . TRBV6-6 CASSGPGTEAFF TGTGCCAGCAGTGGTCCGGGGACTGAAGCTTTCTTT
. TRBJ2-2 TRBD1 TRBV19 CASSRGQGAGTGELFF TGTGCCAGTAGTAGGGGACAGGGGGCTGGCACCGGGGAGCTGTTTTTT
few TRBJ1-3 . TRBV7-9 CASSFESSGNTIYF TGTGCCAGCAGCTTTGAGAGCTCTGGAAACACCATATATTTT
. TRBJ2-3 TRBD2 TRBV7-2 CASSLQAGASDTQYF TGTGCCAGCAGCTTGCAAGCGGGAGCCTCGGATACGCAGTATTTT
. TRBJ2-5 TRBD1 TRBV6-5 CASSFDRGPPETQYF TGTGCCAGCAGTTTTGACAGGGGGCCTCCGGAGACCCAGTACTTC
. TRBJ1-1 . TRBV28 CASSSGGWITEAFF TGTGCCAGCAGTTCGGGGGGTTGGATCACTGAAGCTTTCTTT
few TRBJ1-2 . TRBV4-2 CASSQALDRPYTF TGTGCCAGCAGCCAAGCTCTTGACAGACCCTACACCTTC
. TRBJ2-5 . TRBV27 CASSLSGQETQYF TGTGCCAGCAGTTTGTCGGGCCAAGAGACCCAGTACTTC
. TRBJ1-3 . TRBV12-5 CASGLGGNGNTIYF TGTGCTAGTGGTTTAGGAGGGAATGGAAACACCATATATTTT
once TRBJ2-1 . TRBV29-1 CSVIRGGIGEQFF TGCAGCGTAATTCGTGGAGGGATCGGTGAGCAGTTCTTC
few TRBJ2-3 . TRBV5-6 CASSLDGALGTQYF TGTGCCAGCAGCTTGGATGGGGCTTTGGGTACGCAGTATTTT
. TRBJ2-1 TRBD2 TRBV15 CATSRDGTSSYNEQFF TGTGCCACCAGCAGAGATGGGACTAGCTCCTACAATGAGCAGTTCTTC
. TRBJ2-1 TRBD1 TRBV30 CAWSRQGDEQFF TGTGCCTGGAGTAGGCAGGGGGATGAGCAGTTCTTC
. TRBJ2-1 . TRBV5-5 CASSFQLDEQFF TGTGCCAGCAGCTTCCAGCTAGATGAGCAGTTCTTC
. TRBJ2-1 . TRBV10-3 CAISPLSEREQFF TGTGCCATCAGTCCCCTTTCTGAACGGGAGCAGTTCTTC
few TRBJ1-5 TRBD1 TRBV25-1 CASSGQGYRSPQHF TGTGCCAGCAGTGGACAGGGCTATCGTTCGCCCCAGCATTTT
. TRBJ2-3 . TRBV5-1 CASSITRGTDTQYF TGCGCCAGCAGCATTACAAGAGGTACAGATACGCAGTATTTT